This entry is about one T cell receptor (beta chain). No antigen is known for it. Primed by a sample-barcoded 5' primer and a J-beta primer mix, a second PCR proceeded for about 6 to 11 cycles. MiXCR, run by TCRdb on the 5' RACE reads, gives a single entry per CDR3 protein. The sample shows 650,000 to 800,000 distinct CDR3 sequences, 44% of them seen only once. The CDR3 is made up of 15 amino acids. Germline lookup yields CDR1 DFQATT and CDR2 SNEGSKA (reference sequence). With 6 bases removed from V and 3 bases from J, the gap between germline ends came to 21 bases. This specimen belongs to a study of blood T cells in healthy people across ages. The study's findings and limits: Older age coincided with a roughly linear decline in TCR beta diversity per million T cells.

This chain joins TRBV20-1 and TRBJ2-7, with D unresolved. The TCR was taken from a man aged 60-69 years in good health. The sample was blood. The DNA of the CDR3 is TGCAGTGCAAAAATGAAGGAGACTTCTCGCTACGAGCAGTACTTC. This gives the protein CSAKMKETSRYEQYF.